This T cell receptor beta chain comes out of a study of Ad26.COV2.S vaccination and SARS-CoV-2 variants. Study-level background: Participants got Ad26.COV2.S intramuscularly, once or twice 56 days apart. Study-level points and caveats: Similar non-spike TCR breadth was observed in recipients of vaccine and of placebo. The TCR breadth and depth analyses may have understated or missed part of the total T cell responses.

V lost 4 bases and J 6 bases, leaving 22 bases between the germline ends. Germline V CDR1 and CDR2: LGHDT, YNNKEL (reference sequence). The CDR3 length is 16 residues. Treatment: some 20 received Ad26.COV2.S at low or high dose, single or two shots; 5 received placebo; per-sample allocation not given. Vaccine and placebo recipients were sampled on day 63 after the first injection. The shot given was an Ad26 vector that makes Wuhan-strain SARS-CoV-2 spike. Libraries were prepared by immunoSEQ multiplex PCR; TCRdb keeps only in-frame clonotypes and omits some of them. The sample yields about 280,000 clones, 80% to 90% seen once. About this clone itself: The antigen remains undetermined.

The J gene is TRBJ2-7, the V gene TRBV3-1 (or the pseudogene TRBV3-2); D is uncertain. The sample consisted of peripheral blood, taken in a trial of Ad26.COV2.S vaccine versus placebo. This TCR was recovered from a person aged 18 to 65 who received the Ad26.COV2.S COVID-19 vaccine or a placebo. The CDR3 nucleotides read TGTGCCAGCAGCCCCAAGAGTTTGACAACCCCATTCGAGCAGTACTTC. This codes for CASSPKSLTTPFEQYF.